There are a few counts of the clone carrying this TCR beta chain. This entry comes from a study of T cells after somatic rescue of genetic block. The CDR3 loop spans 14 amino acids. V was clipped by 1 base and J by 3 bases, with 7 bases between them. CDR1 SEHNR and CDR2 FQNEAQ come from the germline V gene (reference sequence). The protocol was immunoSEQ multiplex PCR, while the TCRdb copy is restricted to in-frame clones and leaves out a portion. The sample has 14,000 to 15,000 clones, around 70% seen once. The receptor was isolated from a boy aged 10-17 years. The chain links TRBV7-9 to TRBJ1-5; D remains unclear. Sequenced input: peripheral blood mononuclear cells (PBMCs). The CDR3 DNA reads TGTGCCAGCAGCTTAGTGGGTGCCAATCAGCCCCAGCATTTT. Residues: CASSLVGANQPQHF.